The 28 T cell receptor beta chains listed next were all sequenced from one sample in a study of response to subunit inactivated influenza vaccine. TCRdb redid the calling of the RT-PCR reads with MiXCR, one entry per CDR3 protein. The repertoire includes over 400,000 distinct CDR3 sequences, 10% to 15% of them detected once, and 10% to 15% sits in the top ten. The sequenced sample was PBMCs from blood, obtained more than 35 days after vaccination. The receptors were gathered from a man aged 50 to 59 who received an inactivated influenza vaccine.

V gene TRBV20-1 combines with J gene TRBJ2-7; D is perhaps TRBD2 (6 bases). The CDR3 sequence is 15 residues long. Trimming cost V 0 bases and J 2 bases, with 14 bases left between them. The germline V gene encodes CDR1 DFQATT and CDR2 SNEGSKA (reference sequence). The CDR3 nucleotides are TGCAGTGCTAGAGATAGCGGCAGGCGAACCTACGAGCAGTACTTC. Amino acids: CSARDSGRRTYEQYF.

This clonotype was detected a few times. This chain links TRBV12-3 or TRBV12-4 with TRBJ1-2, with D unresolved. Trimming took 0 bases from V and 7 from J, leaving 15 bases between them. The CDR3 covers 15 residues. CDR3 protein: CASSLAPSHAGGYTF. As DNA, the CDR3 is TGTGCCAGCAGTTTAGCACCCAGCCATGCGGGTGGCTACACCTTC.

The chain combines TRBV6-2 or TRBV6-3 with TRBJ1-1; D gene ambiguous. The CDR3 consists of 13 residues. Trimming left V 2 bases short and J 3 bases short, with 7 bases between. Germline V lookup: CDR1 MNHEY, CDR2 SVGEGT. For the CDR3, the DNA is TGTGCCAGCAGTTACGTCGGTTACACTGAAGCTTTCTTT. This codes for CASSYVGYTEAFF.

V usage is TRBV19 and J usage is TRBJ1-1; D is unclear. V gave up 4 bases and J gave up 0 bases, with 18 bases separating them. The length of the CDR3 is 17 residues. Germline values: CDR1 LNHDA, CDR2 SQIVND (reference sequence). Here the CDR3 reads CASSKLGEGDMNTEAFF. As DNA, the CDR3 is TGTGCCAGTAGTAAATTAGGCGAGGGAGATATGAACACTGAAGCTTTCTTT. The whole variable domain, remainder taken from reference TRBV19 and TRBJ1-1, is DGGITQSPKYLFRKEGQNVTLSCEQNLNHDAMYWYRQDPGQGLRLIYYSQIVNDFQKGDIAEGYSVSREKKESFPLTVTSAQKNPTAFYLCASSKLGEGDMNTEAFFGQGTRLTVV.

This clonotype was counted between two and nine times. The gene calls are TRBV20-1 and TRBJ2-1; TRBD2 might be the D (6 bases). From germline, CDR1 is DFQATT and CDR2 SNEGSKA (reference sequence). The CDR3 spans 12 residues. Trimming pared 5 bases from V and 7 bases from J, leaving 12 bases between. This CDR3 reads CSAPRGFNEQFF. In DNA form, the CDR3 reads TGCAGTGCTCCACGGGGGTTTAATGAGCAGTTCTTC.

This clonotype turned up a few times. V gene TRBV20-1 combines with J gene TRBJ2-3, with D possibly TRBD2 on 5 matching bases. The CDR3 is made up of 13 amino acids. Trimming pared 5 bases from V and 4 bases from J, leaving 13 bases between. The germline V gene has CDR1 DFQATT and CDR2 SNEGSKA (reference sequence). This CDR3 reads CSARSAGPDTQYF. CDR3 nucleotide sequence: TGCAGTGCTCGATCGGCGGGCCCAGATACGCAGTATTTT.

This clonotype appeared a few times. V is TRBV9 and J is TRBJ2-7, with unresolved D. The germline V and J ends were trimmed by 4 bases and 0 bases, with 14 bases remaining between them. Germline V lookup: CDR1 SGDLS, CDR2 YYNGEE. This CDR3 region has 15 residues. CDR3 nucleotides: TGTGCCAGCAGCCCGCGGCTTGAGAGCTCCTACGAGCAGTACTTC. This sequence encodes CASSPRLESSYEQYF.

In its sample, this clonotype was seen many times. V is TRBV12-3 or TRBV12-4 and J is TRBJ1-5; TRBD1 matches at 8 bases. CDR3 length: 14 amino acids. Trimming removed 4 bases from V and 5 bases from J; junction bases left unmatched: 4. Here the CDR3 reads CASSSGGIHQPQHF. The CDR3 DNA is TGTGCCAGCAGTTCAGGGGGCATTCATCAGCCCCAGCATTTT.

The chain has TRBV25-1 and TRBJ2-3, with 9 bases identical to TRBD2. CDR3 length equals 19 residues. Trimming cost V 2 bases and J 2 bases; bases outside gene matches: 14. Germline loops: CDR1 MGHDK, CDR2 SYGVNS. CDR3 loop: CASSEVRLSLAGHTDTQYF. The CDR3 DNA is TGTGCCAGCAGTGAAGTTCGTTTATCCCTAGCGGGGCACACAGATACGCAGTATTTT.

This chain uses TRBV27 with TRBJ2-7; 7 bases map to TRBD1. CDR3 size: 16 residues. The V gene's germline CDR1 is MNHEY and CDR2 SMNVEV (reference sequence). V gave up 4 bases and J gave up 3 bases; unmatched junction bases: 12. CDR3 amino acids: CASSSSTGEIVYEQYF. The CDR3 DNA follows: TGTGCCAGCAGTTCATCCACAGGGGAGATAGTCTACGAGCAGTACTTC.

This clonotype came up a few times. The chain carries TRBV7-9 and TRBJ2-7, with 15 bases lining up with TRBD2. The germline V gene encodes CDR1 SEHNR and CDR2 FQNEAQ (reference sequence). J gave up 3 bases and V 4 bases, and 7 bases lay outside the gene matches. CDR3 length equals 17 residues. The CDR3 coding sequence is TGTGCCAGCAGCTCCGGCCCGGGACTAGCGGGAGGCTACGAGCAGTACTTC. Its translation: CASSSGPGLAGGYEQYF.

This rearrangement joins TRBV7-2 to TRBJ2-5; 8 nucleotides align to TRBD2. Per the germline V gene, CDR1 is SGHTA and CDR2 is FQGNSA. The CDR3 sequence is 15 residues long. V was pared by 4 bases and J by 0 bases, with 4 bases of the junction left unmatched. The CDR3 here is CASSSQRGYQETQYF. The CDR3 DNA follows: TGTGCCAGCAGCTCGCAGCGGGGGTACCAAGAGACCCAGTACTTC.

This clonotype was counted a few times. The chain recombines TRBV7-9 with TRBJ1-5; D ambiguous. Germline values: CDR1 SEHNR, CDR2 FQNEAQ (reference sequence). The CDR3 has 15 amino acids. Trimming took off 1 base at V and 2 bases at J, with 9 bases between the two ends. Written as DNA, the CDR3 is TGTGCCAGCAGCTTAGTGGGTCATGGCAATCAGCCCCAGCATTTT. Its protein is CASSLVGHGNQPQHF.

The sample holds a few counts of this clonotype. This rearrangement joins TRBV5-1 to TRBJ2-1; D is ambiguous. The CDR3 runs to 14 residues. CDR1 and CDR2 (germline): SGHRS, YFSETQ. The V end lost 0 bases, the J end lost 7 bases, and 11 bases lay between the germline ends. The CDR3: CASSLALIPNEQFF. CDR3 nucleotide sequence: TGCGCCAGCAGCTTGGCACTCATCCCTAATGAGCAGTTCTTC.

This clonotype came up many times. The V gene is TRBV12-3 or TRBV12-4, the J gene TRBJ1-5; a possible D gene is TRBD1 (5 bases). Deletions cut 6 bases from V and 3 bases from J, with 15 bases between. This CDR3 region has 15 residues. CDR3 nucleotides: TGTGCCAGCAGCCATCGGACACTTCCCAATCAGCCCCAGCATTTT. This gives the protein CASSHRTLPNQPQHF.

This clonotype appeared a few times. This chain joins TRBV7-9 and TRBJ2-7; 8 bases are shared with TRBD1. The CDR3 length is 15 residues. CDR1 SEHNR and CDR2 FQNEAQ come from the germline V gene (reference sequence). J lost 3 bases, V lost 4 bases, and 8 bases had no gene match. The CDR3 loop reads CASSSTGAESYEQYF. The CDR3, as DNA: TGTGCCAGCAGCTCGACAGGGGCCGAAAGCTACGAGCAGTACTTC.

The CDR3 DNA is TGTGCCAGCAGTTTAGGTCAGCTTTCAGATACGCAGTATTTT. As protein: CASSLGQLSDTQYF. V gene TRBV28 combines with J gene TRBJ2-3; no definite D call. The ends were cut back, 2 bases at V and 4 bases at J, with 10 bases in the middle. The CDR3 extends over 14 amino acids. Germline CDR1 reads MDHEN; CDR2 reads SYDVKM.

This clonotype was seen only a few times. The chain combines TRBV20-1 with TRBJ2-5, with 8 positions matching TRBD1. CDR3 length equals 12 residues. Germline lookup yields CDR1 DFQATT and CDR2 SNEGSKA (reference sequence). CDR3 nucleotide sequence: TGCAGGGGAGGACAGGGACAAGAGACCCAGTACTTC. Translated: CRGGQGQETQYF.

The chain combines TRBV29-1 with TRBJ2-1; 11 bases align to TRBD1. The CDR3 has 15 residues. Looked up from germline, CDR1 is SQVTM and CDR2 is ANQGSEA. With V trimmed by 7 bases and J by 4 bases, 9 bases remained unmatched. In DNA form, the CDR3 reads TGCAGCGCCGCCCTCGGACAGGGGGCTTACAATGAGCAGTTCTTC. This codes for CSAALGQGAYNEQFF.

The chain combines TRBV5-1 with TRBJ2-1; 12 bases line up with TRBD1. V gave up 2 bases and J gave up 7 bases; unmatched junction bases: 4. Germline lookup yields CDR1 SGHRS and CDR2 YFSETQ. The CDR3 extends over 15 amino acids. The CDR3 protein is CASSLRDRGRNEQFF. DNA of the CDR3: TGCGCCAGCAGCTTACGGGACAGGGGGCGGAATGAGCAGTTCTTC.

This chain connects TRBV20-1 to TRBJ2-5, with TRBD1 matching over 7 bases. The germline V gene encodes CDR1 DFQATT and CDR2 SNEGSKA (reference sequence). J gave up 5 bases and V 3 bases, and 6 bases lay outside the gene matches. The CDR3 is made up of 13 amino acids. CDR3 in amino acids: CSASQGVRETQYF. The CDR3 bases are TGCAGTGCTAGCCAGGGGGTGAGGGAGACCCAGTACTTC.

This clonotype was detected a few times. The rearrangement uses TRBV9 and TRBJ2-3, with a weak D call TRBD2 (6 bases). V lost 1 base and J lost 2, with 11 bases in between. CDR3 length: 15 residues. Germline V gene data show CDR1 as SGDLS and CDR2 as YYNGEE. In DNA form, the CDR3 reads TGTGCCAGCAGCGTATCTACGGGAGACACAGATACGCAGTATTTT. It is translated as CASSVSTGDTDTQYF.

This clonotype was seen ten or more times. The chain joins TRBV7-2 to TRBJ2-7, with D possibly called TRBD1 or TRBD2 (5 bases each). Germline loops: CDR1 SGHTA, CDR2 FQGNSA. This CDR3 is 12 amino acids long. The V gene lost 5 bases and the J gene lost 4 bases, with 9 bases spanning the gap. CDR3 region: CASSRWGYEQYF. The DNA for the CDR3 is TGTGCCAGCAGCAGATGGGGGTACGAGCAGTACTTC.

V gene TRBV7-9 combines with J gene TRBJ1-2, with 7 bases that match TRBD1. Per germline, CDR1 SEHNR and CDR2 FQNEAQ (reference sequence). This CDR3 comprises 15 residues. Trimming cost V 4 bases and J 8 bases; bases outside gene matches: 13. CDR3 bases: TGTGCCAGCAGCTCCCAAAACTTCGGACAGGACGGCTACACCTTC. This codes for CASSSQNFGQDGYTF.

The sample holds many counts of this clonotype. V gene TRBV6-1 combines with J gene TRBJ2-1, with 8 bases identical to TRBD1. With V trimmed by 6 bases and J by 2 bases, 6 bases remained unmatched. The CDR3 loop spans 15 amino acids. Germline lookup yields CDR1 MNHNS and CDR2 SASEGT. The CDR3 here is CASRPGTGAYNEQFF. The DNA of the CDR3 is TGTGCCAGCAGGCCCGGGACAGGAGCCTACAATGAGCAGTTCTTC.

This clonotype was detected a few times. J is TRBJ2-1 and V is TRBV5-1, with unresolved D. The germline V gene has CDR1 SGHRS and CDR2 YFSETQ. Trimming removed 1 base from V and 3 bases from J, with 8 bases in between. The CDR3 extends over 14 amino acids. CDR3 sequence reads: CASSLSANYNEQFF. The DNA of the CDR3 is TGCGCCAGCAGCTTGTCCGCCAACTACAATGAGCAGTTCTTC.

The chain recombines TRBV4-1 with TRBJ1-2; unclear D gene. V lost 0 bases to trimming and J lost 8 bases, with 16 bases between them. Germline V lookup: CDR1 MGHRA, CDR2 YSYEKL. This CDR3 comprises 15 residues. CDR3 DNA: TGCGCCAGCAGCCAAGAAGGATGGGCAGTTGGAGGCTACACCTTC. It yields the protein CASSQEGWAVGGYTF.

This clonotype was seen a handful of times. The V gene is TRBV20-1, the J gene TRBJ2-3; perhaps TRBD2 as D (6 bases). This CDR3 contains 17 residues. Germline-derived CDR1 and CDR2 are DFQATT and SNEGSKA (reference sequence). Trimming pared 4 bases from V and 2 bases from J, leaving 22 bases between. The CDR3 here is CSAIRAGSYLSTDTQYF. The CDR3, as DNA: TGCAGTGCTATCCGCGCGGGAAGTTATCTATCCACAGATACGCAGTATTTT.